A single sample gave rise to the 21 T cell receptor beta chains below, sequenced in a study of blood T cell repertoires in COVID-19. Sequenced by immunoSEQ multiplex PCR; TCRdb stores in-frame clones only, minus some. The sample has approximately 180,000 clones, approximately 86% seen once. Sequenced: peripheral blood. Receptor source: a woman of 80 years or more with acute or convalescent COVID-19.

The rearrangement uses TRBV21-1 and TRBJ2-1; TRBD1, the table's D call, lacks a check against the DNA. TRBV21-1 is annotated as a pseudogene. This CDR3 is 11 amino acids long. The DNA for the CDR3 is TGTGCCACCTACAGGCATCGTGAGCAGTTCTTC. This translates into CATYRHREQFF.

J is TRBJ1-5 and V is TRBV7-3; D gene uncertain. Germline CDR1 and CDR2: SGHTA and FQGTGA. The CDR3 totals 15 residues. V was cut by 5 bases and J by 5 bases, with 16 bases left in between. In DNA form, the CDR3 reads TGTGCCAGCAGCCCTCGCGGTGAGGTGCATCAGCCCCAGCATTTT. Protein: CASSPRGEVHQPQHF.

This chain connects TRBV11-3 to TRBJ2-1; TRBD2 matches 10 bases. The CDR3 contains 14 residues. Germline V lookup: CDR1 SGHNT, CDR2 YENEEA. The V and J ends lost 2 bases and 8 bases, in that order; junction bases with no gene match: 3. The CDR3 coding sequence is TGTGCCAGCAGCTTAAGCGGGAGGGCCGATGAGCAGTTCTTC. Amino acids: CASSLSGRADEQFF.

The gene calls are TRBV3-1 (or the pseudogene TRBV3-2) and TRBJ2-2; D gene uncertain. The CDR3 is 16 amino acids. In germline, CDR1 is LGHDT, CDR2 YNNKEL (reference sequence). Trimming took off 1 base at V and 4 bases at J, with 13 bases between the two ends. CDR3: CASSQGPRKSTGELFF. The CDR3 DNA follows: TGTGCCAGCAGCCAAGGGCCCCGCAAGTCCACCGGGGAGCTGTTTTTT.

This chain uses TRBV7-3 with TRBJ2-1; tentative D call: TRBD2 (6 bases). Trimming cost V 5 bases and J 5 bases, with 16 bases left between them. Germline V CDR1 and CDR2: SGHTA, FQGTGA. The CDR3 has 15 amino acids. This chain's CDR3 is CASSRDSRRDNEQFF. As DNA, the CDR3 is TGTGCCAGCAGCCGGGACTCACGACGAGACAATGAGCAGTTCTTC.

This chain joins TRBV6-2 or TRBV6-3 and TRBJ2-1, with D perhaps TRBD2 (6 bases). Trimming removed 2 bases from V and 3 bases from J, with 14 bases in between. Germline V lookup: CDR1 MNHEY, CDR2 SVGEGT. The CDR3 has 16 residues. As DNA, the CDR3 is TGTGCCAGCAGTTACGTAGTAGCGGAGTTCTACAATGAGCAGTTCTTC. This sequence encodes CASSYVVAEFYNEQFF.

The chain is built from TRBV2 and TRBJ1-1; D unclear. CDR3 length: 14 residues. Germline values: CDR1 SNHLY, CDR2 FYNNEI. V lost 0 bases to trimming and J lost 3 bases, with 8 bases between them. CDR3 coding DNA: TGTGCCAGCAGTGAAGCAGGAGGAGACACTGAAGCTTTCTTT. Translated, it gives CASSEAGGDTEAFF.

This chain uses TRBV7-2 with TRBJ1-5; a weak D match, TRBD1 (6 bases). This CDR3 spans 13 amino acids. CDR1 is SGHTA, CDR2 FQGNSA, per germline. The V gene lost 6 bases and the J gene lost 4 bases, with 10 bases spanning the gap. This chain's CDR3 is CASSGTTNQPQHF. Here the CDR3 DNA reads TGTGCCAGCAGTGGGACAACGAATCAGCCCCAGCATTTT. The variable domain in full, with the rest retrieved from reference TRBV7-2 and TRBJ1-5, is GAGVSQSPSNKVTEKGKDVELRCDPISGHTALYWYRQSLGQGLEFLIYFQGNSAPDKSGLPSDRFSAERTGGSVSTLTIQRTQQEDSAVYLCASSGTTNQPQHFGDGTRLSIL.

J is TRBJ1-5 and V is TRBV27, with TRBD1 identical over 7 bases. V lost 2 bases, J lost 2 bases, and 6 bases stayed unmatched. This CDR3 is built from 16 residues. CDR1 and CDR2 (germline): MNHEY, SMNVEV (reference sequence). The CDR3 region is CASSLRGGQGNQPQHF. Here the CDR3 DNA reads TGTGCCAGCAGTTTAAGAGGGGGCCAAGGCAATCAGCCCCAGCATTTT.

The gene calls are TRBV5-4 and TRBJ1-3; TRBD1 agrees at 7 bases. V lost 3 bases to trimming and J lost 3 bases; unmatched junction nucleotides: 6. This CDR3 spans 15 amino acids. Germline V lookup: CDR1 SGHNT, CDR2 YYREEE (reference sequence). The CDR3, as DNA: TGTGCCAGCAGCTCCCCGGGGACAGTTGGAAACACCATATATTTT. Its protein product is CASSSPGTVGNTIYF.

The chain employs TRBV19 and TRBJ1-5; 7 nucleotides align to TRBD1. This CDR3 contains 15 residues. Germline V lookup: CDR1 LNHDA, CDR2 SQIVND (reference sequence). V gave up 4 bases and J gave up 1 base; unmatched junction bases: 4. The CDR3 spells CASSTTGKSNQPQHF. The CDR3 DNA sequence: TGTGCCAGTAGTACGACAGGGAAGAGCAATCAGCCCCAGCATTTT.

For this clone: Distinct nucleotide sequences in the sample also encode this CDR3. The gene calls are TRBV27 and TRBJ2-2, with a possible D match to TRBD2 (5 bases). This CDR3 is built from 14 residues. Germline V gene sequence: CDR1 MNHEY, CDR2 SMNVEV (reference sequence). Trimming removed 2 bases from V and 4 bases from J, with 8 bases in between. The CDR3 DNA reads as TGTGCCAGCAGTTTAGGAGCGGCCACCGGGGAGCTGTTTTTT. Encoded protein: CASSLGAATGELFF.

CDR3 DNA: TGTGCCAGCTCACCCGGGCTGGGCGCGGGGGAGACCCAGTACTTC. It is translated as CASSPGLGAGETQYF. The chain recombines TRBV18 with TRBJ2-5; D perhaps matches TRBD2 (6 bases). This CDR3 comprises 15 residues. Germline V CDR1 and CDR2: KGHSH, LQKENI. Trimming pared 3 bases from V and 5 bases from J, leaving 16 bases between.

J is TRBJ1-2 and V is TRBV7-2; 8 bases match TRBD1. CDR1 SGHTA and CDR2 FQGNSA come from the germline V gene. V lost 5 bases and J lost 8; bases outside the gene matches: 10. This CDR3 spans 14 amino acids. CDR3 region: CASSPGQGEDGYTF. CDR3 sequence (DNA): TGTGCCAGCAGCCCCGGACAGGGAGAAGACGGCTACACCTTC.

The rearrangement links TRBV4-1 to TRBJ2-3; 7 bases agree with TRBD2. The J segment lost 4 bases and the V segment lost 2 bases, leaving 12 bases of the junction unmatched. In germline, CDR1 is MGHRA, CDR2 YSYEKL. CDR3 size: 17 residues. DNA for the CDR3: TGCGCCAGCAGCCAATTTCTGGCGAGAGGGAGGGCAGATACGCAGTATTTT. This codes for CASSQFLARGRADTQYF.

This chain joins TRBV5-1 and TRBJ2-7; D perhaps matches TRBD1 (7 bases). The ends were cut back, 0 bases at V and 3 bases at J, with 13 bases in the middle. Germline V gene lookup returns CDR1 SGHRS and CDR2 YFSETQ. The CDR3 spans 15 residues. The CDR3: CASSLGQGGLYEQYF. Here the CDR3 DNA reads TGCGCCAGCAGCTTGGGCCAGGGGGGACTCTACGAGCAGTACTTC.

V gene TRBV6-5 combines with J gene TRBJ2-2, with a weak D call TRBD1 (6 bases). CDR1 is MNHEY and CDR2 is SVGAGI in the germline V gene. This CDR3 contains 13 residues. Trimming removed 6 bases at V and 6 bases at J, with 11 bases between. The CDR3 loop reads CASRFTGSGELFF. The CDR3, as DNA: TGTGCCAGCAGATTCACAGGGTCCGGGGAGCTGTTTTTT.

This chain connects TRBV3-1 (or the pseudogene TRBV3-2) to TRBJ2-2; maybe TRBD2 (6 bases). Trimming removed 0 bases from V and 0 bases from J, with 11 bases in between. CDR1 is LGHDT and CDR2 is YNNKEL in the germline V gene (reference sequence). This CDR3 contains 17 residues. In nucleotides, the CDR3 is TGTGCCAGCAGCCAAGAACAGGCGGGACCGAACACCGGGGAGCTGTTTTTT. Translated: CASSQEQAGPNTGELFF.

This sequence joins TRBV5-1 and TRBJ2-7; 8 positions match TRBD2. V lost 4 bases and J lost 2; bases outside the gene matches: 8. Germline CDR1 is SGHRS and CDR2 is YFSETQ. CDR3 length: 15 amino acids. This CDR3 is CASSLASGPTYEQYF. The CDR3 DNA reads TGCGCCAGCAGCCTAGCTAGCGGGCCGACCTACGAGCAGTACTTC.

The CDR3 reads CASSLNQGLSNEKLFF. The CDR3, as DNA: TGTGCCAGCAGCTTGAACCAGGGGCTGTCTAATGAAAAACTGTTTTTT. The chain couples TRBV5-4 to TRBJ1-4, with a tentative D call TRBD1 (6 bases). Germline V gene lookup returns CDR1 SGHNT and CDR2 YYREEE (reference sequence). The ends were cut back, 1 base at V and 3 bases at J, with 13 bases in the middle. The CDR3 totals 16 residues.

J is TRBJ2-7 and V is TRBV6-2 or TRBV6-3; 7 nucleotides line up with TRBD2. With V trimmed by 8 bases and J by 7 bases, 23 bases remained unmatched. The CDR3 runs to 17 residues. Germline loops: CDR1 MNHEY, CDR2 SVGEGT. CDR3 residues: CASRPSLATTPLREQYF. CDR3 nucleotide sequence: TGTGCCAGCCGCCCCTCACTAGCGACCACGCCCTTACGAGAGCAGTACTTC.